A selection of T cell receptor beta chains follows, all from one sample in a study of OX40 agonist ivuxolimab in advanced cancers. Sequencing used immunoSEQ multiplex PCR; TCRdb keeps in-frame clones, though not all of them. The table has approximately 87,000 clones, about 90% seen once. The sample in question was CD4+ or CD8+ T cells sorted from blood, obtained in a trial of the OX40 agonist ivuxolimab. Receptors were obtained from an adult with an advanced solid tumor such as melanoma, head and neck, liver or kidney cancer. Each CDR3 is given with its conserved first and last residue. A D gene is named only where the DNA matches it firmly. Not every row has a clone size; where given, it reads once, few, many or a size class.

CDR3 protein	CDR3 DNA	J gene	V gene	clone size	D gene
CASSRSGLYNEQFF	TGTGCCAGCAGCCGCAGCGGGCTTTACAATGAGCAGTTCTTC	TRBJ2-1	TRBV7-8	-	-
CASSLRLGSYNEQFF	TGTGCCAGCAGCTTACGACTAGGATCCTACAATGAGCAGTTCTTC	TRBJ2-1	TRBV7-2	-	-
CASSISGQGNHEQFF	TGTGCCAGTAGTATATCCGGTCAGGGTAACCATGAGCAGTTCTTC	TRBJ2-1	TRBV19	-	-
CASSEAGTYF	TGTGCCAGCAGTGAGGCTGGGACGTACTTC	TRBJ2-4	TRBV6-1	-	-
CSAGRLADSNEQFF	TGCAGCGCCGGTCGCCTAGCGGATTCCAATGAGCAGTTCTTC	TRBJ2-1	TRBV29-1	-	TRBD2
CSVMTDATNEKLFF	TGCAGCGTTATGACAGATGCAACTAATGAAAAACTGTTTTTT	TRBJ1-4	TRBV29-1	once	-
CASSLELAGVYEQYF	TGTGCCAGCAGCTTAGAGCTAGCGGGAGTCTACGAGCAGTACTTC	TRBJ2-7	TRBV5-5	-	TRBD2
CASSISIRGRRSTDTQYF	TGTGCCAGTAGTATATCCATCCGAGGTAGGCGGAGCACAGATACGCAGTATTTT	TRBJ2-3	TRBV19	-	-
CASNPGVPPYEQYF	TGTGCCAGCAACCCAGGGGTCCCGCCCTACGAGCAGTACTTC	TRBJ2-7	TRBV5-4	-	-
CASSLDGQGGGGTEAFF	TGTGCCAGCAGCTTAGACGGACAGGGTGGAGGAGGAACTGAAGCTTTCTTT	TRBJ1-1	TRBV5-8	-	TRBD1
CASRRDYLETQYF	TGTGCCAGCAGACGAGACTACCTGGAGACCCAGTACTTC	TRBJ2-5	TRBV6-6	-	-
CASSLTGQLTGELFF	TGTGCCAGCAGTTTAACAGGACAACTCACCGGGGAGCTGTTTTTT	TRBJ2-2	TRBV28	-	-
CASSISSGRPYEQYF	TGTGCCAGTAGTATATCTAGCGGCCGACCCTACGAGCAGTACTTC	TRBJ2-7	TRBV19	-	TRBD2
CARKQGAVEKLFF	TGTGCCAGGAAACAGGGGGCGGTTGAAAAACTGTTTTTT	TRBJ1-4	TRBV25-1	-	TRBD1
CASSLFWKAETQYF	TGTGCCAGCAGTTTATTCTGGAAGGCAGAGACCCAGTACTTC	TRBJ2-5	TRBV28	-	-
CASNPLMGGGEQYF	TGTGCCAGCAACCCACTAATGGGAGGGGGCGAGCAGTACTTC	TRBJ2-7	TRBV7-9	-	-
CSVGSSVGTDTQYF	TGCAGCGTTGGGTCCAGCGTGGGGACAGATACGCAGTATTTT	TRBJ2-3	TRBV29-1	-	-
CASSLDQTRHAQYF	TGTGCCAGCAGCTTAGACCAGACTCGCCACGCGCAGTACTTC	TRBJ2-7	TRBV11-3	-	-
CASSQDMASGANVLTF	TGCGCCAGCAGCCAAGATATGGCCTCTGGGGCCAACGTCCTGACTTTC	TRBJ2-6	TRBV4-3	-	-
CAWSPARRRNTIYF	TGTGCCTGGAGTCCGGCCCGCCGCAGAAACACCATATATTTT	TRBJ1-3	TRBV30	-	-
CASSLLAGTSTSTDTQYF	TGTGCCAGCAGCCTACTAGCGGGCACGTCTACTAGCACAGATACGCAGTATTTT	TRBJ2-3	TRBV11-1	-	TRBD2
CASSLTPGSTGYTF	TGTGCCAGCAGCTTGACCCCGGGCTCGACGGGCTACACCTTC	TRBJ1-2	TRBV11-1	-	-
CASSLSTRTDTQYF	TGTGCCAGCAGCTTGTCAACCCGCACAGATACGCAGTATTTT	TRBJ2-3	TRBV11-3	-	-
CAWSVPLSNQPQHF	TGTGCCTGGAGTGTACCCCTTAGCAATCAGCCCCAGCATTTT	TRBJ1-5	TRBV30	-	-
CASSVDKSSYNEQFF	TGTGCCAGCAGTGTCGACAAGAGCTCCTACAATGAGCAGTTCTTC	TRBJ2-1	TRBV6-1	-	-
CASSPRGVRVSYEQYF	TGTGCCAGCAGCCCGAGGGGGGTCCGGGTTTCCTACGAGCAGTACTTC	TRBJ2-7	TRBV7-2	-	-
CASSPLKGQGNGNTIYF	TGTGCCAGCTCACCATTAAAGGGACAGGGGAACGGAAACACCATATATTTT	TRBJ1-3	TRBV18	-	TRBD1
CATREVDEQFF	TGTGCCACCCGGGAAGTGGATGAGCAGTTCTTC	TRBJ2-1	TRBV7-8	-	-
CASQEAGNTIYF	TGTGCCAGTCAGGAGGCTGGAAACACCATATATTTT	TRBJ1-3	TRBV6-6	-	-
CASTVPSSNEQYF	TGTGCCAGCACCGTCCCGTCGAGTAACGAGCAGTACTTC	TRBJ2-7	TRBV7-2	-	-
CASSKRGVSASYEQYF	TGTGCCAGTAGTAAAAGAGGGGTGTCGGCGTCCTACGAGCAGTACTTC	TRBJ2-7	TRBV19	-	-
CASSVDIRDEETQYF	TGTGCCAGCAGCGTTGATATCAGGGACGAAGAGACCCAGTACTTC	TRBJ2-5	TRBV9	-	-
CSVAGQSDQPQHF	TGCAGCGTCGCAGGGCAATCTGATCAGCCCCAGCATTTT	TRBJ1-5	TRBV29-1	few	-
CASSMANTDTQYF	TGTGCCAGTAGTATGGCGAACACAGATACGCAGTATTTT	TRBJ2-3	TRBV19	-	-
CASSQDRADEKLFF	TGCGCCAGCAGCCAAGATCGGGCGGATGAAAAACTGTTTTTT	TRBJ1-4	TRBV4-1	-	-
CASRTLAGGPNEQYF	TGTGCCAGCAGGACCCTAGCGGGAGGGCCTAACGAGCAGTACTTC	TRBJ2-7	TRBV5-6	-	TRBD2
CASSLNKGFGELFF	TGTGCCAGCAGTTTAAATAAGGGGTTCGGGGAGCTGTTTTTT	TRBJ2-2	TRBV28	-	-
CASRARGRHSTDTQYF	TGTGCCAGTCGGGCGCGCGGGAGGCATTCCACAGATACGCAGTATTTT	TRBJ2-3	TRBV2	-	TRBD2
CASSSGLVGNEQFF	TGCGCCAGCAGCTCTGGACTAGTGGGTAATGAGCAGTTCTTC	TRBJ2-1	TRBV5-1	-	TRBD2
CASSQDWGGPGADGELFF	TGCGCCAGCAGCCAAGATTGGGGAGGGCCGGGGGCGGATGGGGAGCTGTTTTTT	TRBJ2-2	TRBV4-3	few	-
CASSFSGVGGTQYF	TGTGCCAGCAGCTTTTCCGGGGTGGGCGGTACGCAGTATTTT	TRBJ2-3	TRBV7-2	few	-
CASSVVGAAGNTIYF	TGTGCCAGCAGCGTAGTCGGGGCAGCTGGAAACACCATATATTTT	TRBJ1-3	TRBV9	-	-
CASSLGGQDSPLHF	TGTGCCAGCAGCTTGGGGGGCCAGGATTCACCCCTCCACTTT	TRBJ1-6	TRBV7-9	-	-
CASSVAAVGTDTQYF	TGTGCCAGCAGCGTAGCAGCGGTGGGTACAGATACGCAGTATTTT	TRBJ2-3	TRBV9	-	-
CASSEGTSGSHYEQFF	TGTGCCAGCAGTGAAGGGACTAGCGGGAGTCACTATGAGCAGTTCTTC	TRBJ2-1	TRBV6-4	-	TRBD2